This T cell receptor (beta chain) was identified during a study of OX40 agonist ivuxolimab in advanced cancers. About the study: Of the participants, 40% had some prior anti-PD-1, anti-PD-L1 or anti-CTLA-4 therapy, which was allowed. In three patients, partial responses were observed, one with hepatocellular carcinoma and two with cutaneous melanoma.

This CDR3 contains 15 residues. Germline V gene lookup returns CDR1 LNHDA and CDR2 SQIVND (reference sequence). J was trimmed by 7 bases and V by 5 bases; bases with no gene match: 9. Whole-study findings and limits: At 0.1 to 3.0 mg/kg and by week 6, CD4+ and CD8+ T cells in the blood had expanded clonally.

This table comes from immunoSEQ multiplex PCR, and its TCRdb copy is limited to in-frame clones, with some not included. The table shows tens of thousands of clones, with approximately 90% occurring only once. A single count supports this clone. Its antigen is still unknown. The receptor's source is an adult with an advanced solid tumor such as melanoma, head and neck, liver or kidney cancer. Source: CD4+ or CD8+ T cells sorted from blood, taken in a trial of the OX40 agonist ivuxolimab. The chain is built from TRBV19 and TRBJ1-5; TRBD1 matches at 9 bases. The CDR3 protein is CASSPGDRVGQPQHF. The CDR3 nucleotides read TGTGCCAGTAGTCCGGGGGACAGGGTGGGACAGCCCCAGCATTTT.